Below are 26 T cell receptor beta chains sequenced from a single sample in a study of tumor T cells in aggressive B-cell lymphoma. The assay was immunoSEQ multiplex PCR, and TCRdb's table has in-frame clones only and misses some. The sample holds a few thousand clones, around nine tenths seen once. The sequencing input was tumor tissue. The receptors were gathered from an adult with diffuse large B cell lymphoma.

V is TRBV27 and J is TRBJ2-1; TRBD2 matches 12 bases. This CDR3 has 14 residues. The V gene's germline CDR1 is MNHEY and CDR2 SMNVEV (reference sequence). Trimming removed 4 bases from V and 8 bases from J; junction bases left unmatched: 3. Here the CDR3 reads CASSWTSGNHEQFF. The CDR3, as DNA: TGTGCCAGCAGTTGGACTAGCGGGAACCATGAGCAGTTCTTC.

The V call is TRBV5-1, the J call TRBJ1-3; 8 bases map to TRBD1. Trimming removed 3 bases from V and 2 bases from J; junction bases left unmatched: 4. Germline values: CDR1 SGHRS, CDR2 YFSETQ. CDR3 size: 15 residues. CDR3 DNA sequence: TGCGCCAGCAGCTCCACGACAGGGGCTGGAAACACCATATATTTT. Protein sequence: CASSSTTGAGNTIYF.

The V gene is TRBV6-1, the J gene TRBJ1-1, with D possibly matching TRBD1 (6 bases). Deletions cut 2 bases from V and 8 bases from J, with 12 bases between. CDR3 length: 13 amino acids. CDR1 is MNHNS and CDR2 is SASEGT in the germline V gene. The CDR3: CASSERIGQEAFF. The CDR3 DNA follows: TGTGCCAGCAGTGAACGTATTGGACAGGAAGCTTTCTTT.

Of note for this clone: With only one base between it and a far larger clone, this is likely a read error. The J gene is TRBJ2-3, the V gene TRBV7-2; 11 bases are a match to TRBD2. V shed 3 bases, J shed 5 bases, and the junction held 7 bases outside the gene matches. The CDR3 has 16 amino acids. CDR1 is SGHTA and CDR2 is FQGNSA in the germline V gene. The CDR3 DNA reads TGTGCCAGCAGCTTTGTAGCGGGAGGGCCCCAAGATACGCAGTATTTT. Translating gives CASSFVAGGPQDTQYF. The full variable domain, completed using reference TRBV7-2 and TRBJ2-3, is GAGVSQSPSNKVTEKGKDVELRCDPISGHTALYWYRQSLGQGLEFLIYFQGNSAPDKSGLPSDRFSAERTGGSVSTLTIQRTQQEDSAVYLCASSFVAGGPQDTQYFGPGTRLTVL.

This CDR3 reads CASHSLSFTGELFF. CDR3 DNA sequence: TGTGCCAGCCACAGCCTATCGTTCACCGGGGAGCTGTTTTTT. The J gene is TRBJ2-2, the V gene TRBV5-4; D is ambiguous. V lost 7 bases and J 4 bases, leaving 14 bases between the germline ends. This CDR3 has 14 residues. CDR1 and CDR2 (germline): SGHNT, YYREEE (reference sequence). The full variable domain, its missing parts supplied by reference TRBV5-4 and TRBJ2-2, is ETGVTQSPTHLIKTRGQQVTLRCSSQSGHNTVSWYQQALGQGPQFIFQYYREEENGRGNFPPRFSGLQFPNYSSELNVNALELDDSALYLCASHSLSFTGELFFGEGSRLTVL.

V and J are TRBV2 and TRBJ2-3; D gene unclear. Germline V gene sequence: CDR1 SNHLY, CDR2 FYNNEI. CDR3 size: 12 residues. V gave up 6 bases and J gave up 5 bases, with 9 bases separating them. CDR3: CASSRGGDTQYF. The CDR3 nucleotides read TGTGCCAGCAGCCGAGGCGGAGATACGCAGTATTTT.

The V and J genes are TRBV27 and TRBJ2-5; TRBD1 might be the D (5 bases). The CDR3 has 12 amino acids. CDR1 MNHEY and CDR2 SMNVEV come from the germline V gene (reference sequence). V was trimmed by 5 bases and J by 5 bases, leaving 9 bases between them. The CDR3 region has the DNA TGTGCCAGCAGTCCCTCAGGGGAGACCCAGTACTTC. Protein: CASSPSGETQYF.

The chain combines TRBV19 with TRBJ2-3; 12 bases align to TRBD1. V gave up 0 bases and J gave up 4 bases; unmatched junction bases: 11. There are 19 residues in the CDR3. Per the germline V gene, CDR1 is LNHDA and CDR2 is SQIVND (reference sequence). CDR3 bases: TGTGCCAGTAGTATAGACCCCGCAGGGGGACAGGGGGCTTCAGATACGCAGTATTTT. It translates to CASSIDPAGGQGASDTQYF.

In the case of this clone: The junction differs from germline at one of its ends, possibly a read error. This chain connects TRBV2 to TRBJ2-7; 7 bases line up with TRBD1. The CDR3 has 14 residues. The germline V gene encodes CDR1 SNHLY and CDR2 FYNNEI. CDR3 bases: TGTGTCAGCAGTTATACAGGGGACTCCTACGAGCAGTACTTC. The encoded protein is CVSSYTGDSYEQYF.

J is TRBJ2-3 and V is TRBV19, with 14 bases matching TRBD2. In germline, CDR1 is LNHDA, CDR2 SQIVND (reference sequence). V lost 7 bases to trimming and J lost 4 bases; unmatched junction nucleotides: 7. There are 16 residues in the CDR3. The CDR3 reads CASTKGLAGGADTQYF. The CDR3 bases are TGTGCCAGTACCAAAGGACTAGCGGGAGGAGCAGATACGCAGTATTTT.

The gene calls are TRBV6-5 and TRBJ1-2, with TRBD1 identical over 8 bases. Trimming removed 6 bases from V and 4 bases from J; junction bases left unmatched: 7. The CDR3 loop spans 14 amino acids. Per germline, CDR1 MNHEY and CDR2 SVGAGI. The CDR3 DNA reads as TGTGCCAGCAGAGGAAGGGACAGGAGCTATGGCTACACCTTC. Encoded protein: CASRGRDRSYGYTF.

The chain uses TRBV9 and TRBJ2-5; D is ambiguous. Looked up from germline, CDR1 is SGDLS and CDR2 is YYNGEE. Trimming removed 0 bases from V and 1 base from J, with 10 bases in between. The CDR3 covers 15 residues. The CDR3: CASSVATGFQETQYF. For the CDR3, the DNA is TGTGCCAGCAGCGTAGCGACTGGATTCCAAGAGACCCAGTACTTC.

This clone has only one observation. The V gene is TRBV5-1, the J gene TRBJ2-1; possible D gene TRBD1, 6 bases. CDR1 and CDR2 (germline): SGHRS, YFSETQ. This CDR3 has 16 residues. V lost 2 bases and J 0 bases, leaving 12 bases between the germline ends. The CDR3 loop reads CASSLSGESSYNEQFF. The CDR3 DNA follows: TGCGCCAGCAGCTTATCAGGGGAGAGCTCCTACAATGAGCAGTTCTTC.

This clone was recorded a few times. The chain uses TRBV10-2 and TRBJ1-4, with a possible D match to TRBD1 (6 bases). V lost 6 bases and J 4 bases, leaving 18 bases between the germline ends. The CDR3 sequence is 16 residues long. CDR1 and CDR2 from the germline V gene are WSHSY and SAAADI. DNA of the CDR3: TGCGCCAGCAGACAGGGTAGCCGACCTCTTAATGAAAAACTGTTTTTT. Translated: CASRQGSRPLNEKLFF.

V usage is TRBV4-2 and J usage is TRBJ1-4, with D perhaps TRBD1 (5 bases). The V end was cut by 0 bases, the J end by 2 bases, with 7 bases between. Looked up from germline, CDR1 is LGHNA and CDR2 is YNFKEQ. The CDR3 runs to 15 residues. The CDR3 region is CASSQDGATNEKLFF. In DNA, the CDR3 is TGTGCCAGCAGCCAAGATGGGGCGACTAATGAAAAACTGTTTTTT.

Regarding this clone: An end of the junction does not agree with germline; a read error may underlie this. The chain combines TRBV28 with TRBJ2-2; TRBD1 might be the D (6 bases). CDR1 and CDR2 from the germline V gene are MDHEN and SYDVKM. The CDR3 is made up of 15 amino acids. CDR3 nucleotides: TGTGTCAGCAGTTTAGACAGGTTACTTGGCGGGGAGCTGTTTTTT. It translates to CVSSLDRLLGGELFF.

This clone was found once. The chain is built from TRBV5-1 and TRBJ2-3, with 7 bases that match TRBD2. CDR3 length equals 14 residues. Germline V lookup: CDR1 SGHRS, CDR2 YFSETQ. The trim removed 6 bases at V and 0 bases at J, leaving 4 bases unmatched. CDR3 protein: CASMLAESTDTQYF. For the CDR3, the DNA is TGCGCCAGCATGCTAGCGGAGAGCACAGATACGCAGTATTTT.

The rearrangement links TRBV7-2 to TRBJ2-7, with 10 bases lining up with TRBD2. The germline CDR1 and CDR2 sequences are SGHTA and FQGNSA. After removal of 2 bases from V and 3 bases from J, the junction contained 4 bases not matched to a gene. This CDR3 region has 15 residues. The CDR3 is CASSLRLAGIYEQYF. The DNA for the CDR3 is TGTGCCAGCAGCTTAAGACTAGCGGGTATCTACGAGCAGTACTTC. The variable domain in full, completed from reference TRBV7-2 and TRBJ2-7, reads GAGVSQSPSNKVTEKGKDVELRCDPISGHTALYWYRQSLGQGLEFLIYFQGNSAPDKSGLPSDRFSAERTGGSVSTLTIQRTQQEDSAVYLCASSLRLAGIYEQYFGPGTRLTVT.

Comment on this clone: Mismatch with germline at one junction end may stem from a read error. The CDR3 DNA sequence: TGTGCCAGCCGGGGGGGGGTGTACGAACAGTACTTC. Amino acid sequence: CASRGGVYEQYF. The chain carries TRBV28 and TRBJ2-7; 8 bases are shared with TRBD2. Germline CDR1 MDHEN, CDR2 SYDVKM. The CDR3 runs 12 residues.

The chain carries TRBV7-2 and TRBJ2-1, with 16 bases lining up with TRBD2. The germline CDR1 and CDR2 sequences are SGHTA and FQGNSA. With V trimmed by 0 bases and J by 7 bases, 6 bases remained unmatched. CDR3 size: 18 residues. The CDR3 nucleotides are TGTGCCAGCAGCTTAGCGGGGACTAGCGGGAGGGCCGGGAATGAGCAGTTCTTC. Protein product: CASSLAGTSGRAGNEQFF.

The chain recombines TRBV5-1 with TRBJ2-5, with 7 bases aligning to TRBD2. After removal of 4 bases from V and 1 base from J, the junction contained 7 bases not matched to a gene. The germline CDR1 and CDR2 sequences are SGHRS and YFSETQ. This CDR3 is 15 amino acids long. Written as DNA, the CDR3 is TGCGCCAGCAGCCCGGGGGGAGAACCCCAAGAGACCCAGTACTTC. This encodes CASSPGGEPQETQYF.

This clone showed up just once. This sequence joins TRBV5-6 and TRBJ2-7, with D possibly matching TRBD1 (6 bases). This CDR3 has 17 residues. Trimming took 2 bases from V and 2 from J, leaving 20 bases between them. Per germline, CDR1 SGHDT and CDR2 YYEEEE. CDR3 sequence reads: CASSLRNYRAHPYEQYF. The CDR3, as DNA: TGTGCCAGCAGCTTAAGAAACTACAGGGCTCATCCCTACGAGCAGTACTTC.

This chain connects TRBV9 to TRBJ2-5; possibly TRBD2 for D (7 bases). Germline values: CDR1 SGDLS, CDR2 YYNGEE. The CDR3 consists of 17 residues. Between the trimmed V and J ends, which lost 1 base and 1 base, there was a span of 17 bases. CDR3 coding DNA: TGTGCCAGCAGCGTAAGGGGGGGAACTAGGCCCCAAGAGACCCAGTACTTC. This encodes CASSVRGGTRPQETQYF.

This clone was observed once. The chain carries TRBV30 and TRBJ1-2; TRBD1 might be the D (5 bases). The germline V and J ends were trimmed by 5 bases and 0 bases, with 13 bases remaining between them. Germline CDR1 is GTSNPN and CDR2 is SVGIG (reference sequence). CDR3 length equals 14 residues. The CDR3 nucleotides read TGTGCCTGGGATAAGGGGTTGTCTAACTATGGCTACACCTTC. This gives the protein CAWDKGLSNYGYTF.

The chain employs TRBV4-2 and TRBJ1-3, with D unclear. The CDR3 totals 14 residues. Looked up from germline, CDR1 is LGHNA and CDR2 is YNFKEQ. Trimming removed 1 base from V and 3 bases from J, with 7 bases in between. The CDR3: CASSQGRRGNTIYF. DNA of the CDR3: TGTGCCAGCAGCCAAGGGCGGCGTGGAAACACCATATATTTT.

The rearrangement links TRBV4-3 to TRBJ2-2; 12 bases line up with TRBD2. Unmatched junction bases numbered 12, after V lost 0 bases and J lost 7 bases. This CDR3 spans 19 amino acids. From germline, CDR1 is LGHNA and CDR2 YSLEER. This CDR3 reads CASSQDRNLAGGPGGELFF. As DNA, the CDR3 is TGCGCCAGCAGCCAAGATAGGAACCTAGCGGGAGGGCCGGGCGGGGAGCTGTTTTTT.